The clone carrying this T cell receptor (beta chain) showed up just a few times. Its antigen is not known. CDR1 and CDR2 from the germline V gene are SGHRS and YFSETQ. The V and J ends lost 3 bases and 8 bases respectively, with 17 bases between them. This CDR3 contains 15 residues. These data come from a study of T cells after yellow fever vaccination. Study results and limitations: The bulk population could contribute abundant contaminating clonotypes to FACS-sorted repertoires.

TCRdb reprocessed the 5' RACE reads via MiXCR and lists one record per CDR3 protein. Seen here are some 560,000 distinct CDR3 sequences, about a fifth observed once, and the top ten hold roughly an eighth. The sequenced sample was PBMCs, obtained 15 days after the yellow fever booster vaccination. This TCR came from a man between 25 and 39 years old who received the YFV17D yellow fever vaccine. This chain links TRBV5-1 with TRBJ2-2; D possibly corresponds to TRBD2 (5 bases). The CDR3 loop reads CASSSLRGGTGELFF. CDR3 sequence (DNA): TGCGCCAGCAGCTCCCTGAGAGGAGGCACTGGGGAGCTGTTTTTT.